The 15 T cell receptor beta chains below all came from one sample that was sequenced in a study of blood T cells in healthy people across ages. For the second PCR, which ran for 7 to 11 cycles, a sample-barcoded 5' primer and a J-beta primer mix were used. TCRdb reanalysed the 5' RACE reads using MiXCR and keeps one entry per CDR3 protein. Found here are around 500,000 distinct CDR3 sequences, approximately 26% of them singletons; the top ten hold approximately 3.5%. These data are also associated with another study on T cells of mothers and their children.

The sample comprised blood. These receptors came from a boy younger than 10 in good health.

This rearrangement joins TRBV12-3 or TRBV12-4 to TRBJ1-1; a weak D match, TRBD1 (6 bases). The CDR3 contains 13 residues. The V end was cut by 10 bases, the J end by 2 bases, with 14 bases between. The CDR3 reads CATSLTGNTEAFF. The CDR3 coding sequence is TGTGCCACCTCTTTGACAGGTAACACTGAAGCTTTCTTT.

V gene TRBV18 combines with J gene TRBJ2-5, with 8 bases lining up with TRBD1. The J call is in doubt because the DNA end fits TRBJ2-7 better. The CDR3 is 15 residues long. CDR1 and CDR2 (germline): KGHSH, LQKENI. The CDR3 loop is CASSQPGTGPYEQYF. CDR3 coding DNA: TGTGCCAGCTCACAGCCGGGGACAGGACCCTACGAGCAGTACTTC.

CDR3 in amino acids: CSASKIRQGGYEQYF. In DNA, the CDR3 is TGCAGTGCTAGCAAAATTAGACAGGGTGGATACGAGCAGTACTTC. The chain has TRBV20-1 and TRBJ2-5; TRBD1 agrees at 7 bases. The J call may be wrong; the DNA end is better matched by TRBJ2-7. Germline-derived CDR1 and CDR2 are DFQATT and SNEGSKA (reference sequence). The CDR3 runs to 15 residues.

The table lists this clonotype with a few counts. The rearrangement links TRBV6-1 to TRBJ2-4, with D uncertain. Germline CDR1 and CDR2: MNHNS and SASEGT. The CDR3 is made up of 14 amino acids. V was cut by 3 bases and J by 3 bases, with 9 bases left in between. The CDR3 loop reads CASSESPDKNIQYF. As DNA, the CDR3 is TGTGCCAGCAGTGAGTCGCCAGACAAAAACATTCAGTACTTC.

This clonotype showed up just a few times. The rearrangement links TRBV20-1 to TRBJ2-3; 7 bases align to TRBD2. The germline V gene has CDR1 DFQATT and CDR2 SNEGSKA (reference sequence). Unmatched junction bases numbered 8, after V lost 4 bases and J lost 4 bases. The CDR3 totals 14 residues. CDR3 sequence reads: CSAISGFRADTQYF. The CDR3, as DNA: TGCAGTGCTATTAGCGGGTTCAGGGCAGATACGCAGTATTTT.

J is TRBJ1-2 and V is TRBV12-3 or TRBV12-4; D is unclear. This CDR3 comprises 12 residues. Between the trimmed V and J ends, which lost 7 bases and 8 bases, there was a span of 14 bases. CDR3 sequence: CASTRPLGGYTF. CDR3 coding DNA: TGTGCCAGCACCCGCCCGCTGGGGGGCTACACCTTC.

This chain connects TRBV18 to TRBJ2-1; 15 bases are shared with TRBD2. With 0 bases clipped from V and 10 bases from J, the junction kept 7 bases outside the gene matches. The CDR3 has 17 amino acids. Germline V CDR1 and CDR2: KGHSH, LQKENI. The CDR3 DNA sequence: TGTGCCAGCTCACCACCGGGACTAGCGGGGGGCCAGGGGGAGCAGTTCTTC. Translation: CASSPPGLAGGQGEQFF.

The gene calls are TRBV3-1 and TRBJ2-7; TRBD1 is a possible D gene (5 bases). Germline V gene sequence: CDR1 LGHDT, CDR2 YNNKEL (reference sequence). Trimming removed 3 bases from V and 1 base from J, with 13 bases in between. The CDR3 is made up of 15 amino acids. CDR3 region: CASSHDIDRSYEQYF. The CDR3 nucleotides read TGTGCCAGCAGCCACGATATCGACAGATCCTACGAGCAGTACTTC.

The V call is TRBV5-1, the J call TRBJ2-3, with 9 bases aligning to TRBD2. This CDR3 has 17 residues. The germline V gene encodes CDR1 SGHRS and CDR2 YFSETQ. The V and J ends lost 1 base and 1 base, in that order; junction bases with no gene match: 7. The CDR3 DNA is TGCGCCAGCAGCTTGTCGCCTAGCGGGGTCGGCACAGATACGCAGTATTTT. The encoded protein is CASSLSPSGVGTDTQYF.

This clonotype was seen a few times. This rearrangement joins TRBV11-1 to TRBJ2-7; TRBD2 aligns across 15 bases. The DNA end is a closer match to TRBJ2-1, so the J assignment may be wrong. The CDR3 totals 22 residues. Germline V lookup: CDR1 SGHAT, CDR2 FQDESV (reference sequence). CDR3 nucleotide sequence: TGTGCCAGCAGCTTAGGGGCCCCCAGACAGTCCGGGACTAGCGGGAGGTACAATGAGCAGTTCTTC. Its translation: CASSLGAPRQSGTSGRYNEQFF.

The chain carries TRBV9 and TRBJ2-1; D is unclear. V was trimmed by 0 bases and J by 7 bases, leaving 5 bases between them. In germline, CDR1 is SGDLS, CDR2 YYNGEE. This CDR3 is built from 12 residues. CDR3 amino acids: CASSVAVNEQFF. Written as DNA, the CDR3 is TGTGCCAGCAGCGTAGCGGTGAATGAGCAGTTCTTC.

This clonotype was found a few times. The chain employs TRBV2 and TRBJ2-5, with D perhaps matching TRBD2 (5 bases). Looked up from germline, CDR1 is SNHLY and CDR2 is FYNNEI. This CDR3 spans 15 amino acids. V lost 4 bases and J lost 5, with 17 bases in between. The CDR3 here is CASSAPLLDLETQYF. As DNA, the CDR3 is TGTGCCAGCAGTGCACCCTTACTAGACCTCGAGACCCAGTACTTC.

The chain links TRBV11-2 to TRBJ2-2, with 8 bases matching TRBD2. V trimming: 3 bases; J trimming: 6 bases; junction bases outside the gene matches: 21. CDR1 is SGHAT, CDR2 FQNNGV, per germline. The CDR3 is made up of 20 amino acids. DNA of the CDR3: TGTGCCAGCAGCTTGTTAGGGACCATGAGCGGGGGCCTCCGGGCCGGGGAGCTGTTTTTT. Translation gives CASSLLGTMSGGLRAGELFF.

The V gene is TRBV20-1, the J gene TRBJ1-2; D remains unclear. Per germline, CDR1 DFQATT and CDR2 SNEGSKA (reference sequence). V dropped 1 base and J dropped 5 bases, with 8 bases sitting between them. There are 12 residues in the CDR3. The CDR3 spells CSARVRGYGYTF. The CDR3 DNA sequence: TGCAGTGCTAGAGTACGGGGTTATGGCTACACCTTC.

The chain employs TRBV5-1 and TRBJ2-1; D possibly corresponds to TRBD2 (6 bases). V lost 4 bases, J lost 3 bases, and 11 bases lay in between. The CDR3 loop spans 14 amino acids. The germline V gene has CDR1 SGHRS and CDR2 YFSETQ. The CDR3 coding sequence is TGCGCCAGCAGCCCCCAGACTAGCTACAATGAGCAGTTCTTC. Protein product: CASSPQTSYNEQFF.